Listed below are T cell receptor beta chains from one sample, sequenced in a study of chemoradiotherapy in HPV16-positive cancers. Assay: immunoSEQ multiplex PCR; the TCRdb copy retains only in-frame clones and omits some. The sample holds about 7,000 clones, about 80% seen once. This specimen was taken from a patient who underwent chemoradiotherapy. These receptors were taken from a human donor with HPV-associated anogenital cancer. CDR3s include the opening cysteine and the closing phenylalanine or tryptophan. Each record gives: V gene, D gene, CDR3 protein. The D gene is left open where the match is weak.

TRBV5-1	-	CASSLSQGLGLNTEAFF
TRBV7-3	-	CASSVDSAYEQYF
TRBV11-2	TRBD2	CASSLAGGSQETQYF
TRBV28	-	CASSLREMGNQPQHF
TRBV2	-	CASSASMSQPQHF
TRBV5-1	TRBD1	CASSWGPGGNTEAFF
TRBV11-3	-	CASSPDSKETQYF
TRBV5-1	TRBD1	CASSRDRASEQYF
TRBV30	TRBD1	CAWGQVPGGLGFF
TRBV15	TRBD1	CATSRGDRAGYTF
TRBV7-9	-	CASSLPTRPTTLYGYTF
TRBV6-6	-	CASSYTPGVTDTQYF
TRBV6-1	TRBD1	CASSGTGGATQYF
TRBV9	-	CASSVGSGNTEAFF
TRBV5-6	-	CASSLVITGMNTEAFF
TRBV6-6	-	CASSKTAASNEQYF
TRBV6-1	TRBD2	CASSDPLAGGTYEQYF
TRBV9	-	CASSNTGFGEQYF
TRBV6-6	-	CASRITANYGYTF
TRBV5-1	TRBD1	CASSPGQGSLYEQYF
TRBV25-1	TRBD1	CASSVKGTGENYGYTF
TRBV19	-	CASSAPGKHEQYF
TRBV5-8	-	CASSLGDTAGIYGYTF
TRBV19	-	CASTNSIEQFF
TRBV7-3	-	CASSLGGSLNTGELFF
TRBV5-6	-	CASSGTGYRYGYTF
TRBV19	TRBD1	CASSFQQGAGSYNEQFF
TRBV7-2	TRBD2	CASSLNPGGRNEQYF
TRBV5-4	-	CASSPPGGWGYTF
TRBV4-1	-	CASSQDPGSSSGNTIYF
TRBV10-1	TRBD1	CASSETSGTAAFF